This entry features one T cell receptor (delta chain) sequence. TCRdb reprocessed the reads using CATT. Of approximately 8,000 delta-chain clones listed, 1.6% are singletons. V was clipped by 4 bases and J by 0 bases; unmatched bases: 32. The CDR3 is 25 residues long. Germline V gene data show CDR1 as TSWWSYY and CDR2 as QGS. The data were obtained in a study of gamma-delta chains in newborns, infants, children. Across the whole study: Microbial exposure reportedly drives polyclonal innate γδ T cell expansion after birth.

The TCR comes from a child who was a newborn, infant or young child, either healthy, febrile or measles-vaccinated (not recorded which). The sequencing input was blood. The genes are TRDV1 and TRDJ1; 10 bases are shared with TRDD3. TCRdb offers no J gene call, so here the DNA was matched to germline to obtain one. CDR3 amino acids: CALGALPQTRIPSWGIRGYTDKLIF. Here the CDR3 DNA reads TGTGCTCTTGGGGCCCTTCCCCAAACAAGGATCCCCAGCTGGGGGATAAGAGGGTACACCGATAAACTCATCTTT.